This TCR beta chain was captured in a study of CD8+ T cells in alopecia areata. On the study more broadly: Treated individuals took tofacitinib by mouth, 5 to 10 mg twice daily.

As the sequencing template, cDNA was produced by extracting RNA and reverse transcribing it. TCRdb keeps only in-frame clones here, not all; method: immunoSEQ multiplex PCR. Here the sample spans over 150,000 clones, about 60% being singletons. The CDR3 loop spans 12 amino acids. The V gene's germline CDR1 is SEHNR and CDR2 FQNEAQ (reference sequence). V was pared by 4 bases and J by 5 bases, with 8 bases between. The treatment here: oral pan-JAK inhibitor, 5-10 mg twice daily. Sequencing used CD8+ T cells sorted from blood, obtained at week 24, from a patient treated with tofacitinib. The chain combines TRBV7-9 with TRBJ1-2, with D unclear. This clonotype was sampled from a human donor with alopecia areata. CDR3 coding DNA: TGTGCCAGCAGCTCCCCCTCTTATGGCTACACCTTC. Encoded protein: CASSSPSYGYTF.